This entry lists 22 T cell receptor beta chains sequenced from one sample in a study of T-cell memory formation after mild COVID-19. MiXCR, run by TCRdb on the 5' RACE reads, gives a single entry per CDR3 protein. The data show roughly 500,000 distinct CDR3 sequences, with around 21% seen just once and roughly an eighth held by the top ten. The specimen sequenced was PBMCs or a T cell subset sorted from them (not recorded which). The receptor set was obtained from an adult woman who had mild COVID-19 (a few samples of this study predate the infection). Cell type and time point are not known.

This chain connects TRBV7-2 to TRBJ2-7; 10 bases align to TRBD1. CDR3 length equals 15 residues. Germline values: CDR1 SGHTA, CDR2 FQGNSA. Trimming took 1 base from V and 3 from J; bases not matched to a gene: 3. The CDR3 is CASSLGGTGVYEQYF. CDR3 in DNA: TGTGCCAGCAGCTTAGGCGGGACAGGGGTCTACGAGCAGTACTTC.

The chain uses TRBV4-1 and TRBJ2-3, with TRBD2 identical over 9 bases. V shed 1 base, J shed 10 bases, and the junction held 6 bases outside the gene matches. The CDR3 has 14 amino acids. Germline CDR1 MGHRA, CDR2 YSYEKL. The CDR3 coding sequence is TGCGCCAGCAGCCAAGCATCTAGCGGGACGGCGCAGTATTTT. The encoded protein is CASSQASSGTAQYF.

V and J are TRBV20-1 and TRBJ1-2; 7 positions match TRBD1. The germline V gene encodes CDR1 DFQATT and CDR2 SNEGSKA (reference sequence). V gave up 0 bases and J gave up 7 bases; unmatched junction bases: 11. The CDR3 length is 15 residues. CDR3 loop: CSARDWIGGGGGYTF. Here the CDR3 DNA reads TGCAGTGCTAGAGATTGGATTGGAGGGGGCGGTGGCTACACCTTC.

The V call is TRBV19, the J call TRBJ2-1; D gene ambiguous. This CDR3 is built from 14 residues. V lost 3 bases, J lost 6 bases, and 12 bases lay in between. In germline, CDR1 is LNHDA, CDR2 SQIVND (reference sequence). The CDR3: CASSISGTVNEQFF. The CDR3 DNA reads TGTGCCAGTAGTATCTCCGGAACGGTCAATGAGCAGTTCTTC.

This clonotype was counted ten times or more. The chain couples TRBV29-1 to TRBJ2-1; perhaps TRBD2 as D (6 bases). Looked up from germline, CDR1 is SQVTM and CDR2 is ANQGSEA. V lost 4 bases to trimming and J lost 8 bases, with 9 bases between them. The CDR3 is made up of 11 amino acids. The CDR3 nucleotides are TGCAGCGTTGGCCCGGGGGATGAGCAGTTCTTC. This encodes CSVGPGDEQFF.

This clonotype came up a few times. The V gene is TRBV6-8, the J gene TRBJ2-7; tentatively, D is TRBD1 (5 bases). This CDR3 comprises 14 residues. Germline V gene data show CDR1 as MNHGY and CDR2 as SAAAGT. The V gene lost 2 bases and the J gene lost 0 bases, with 8 bases spanning the gap. Here the CDR3 reads CASSYDSCSYEQYF. Written as DNA, the CDR3 is TGTGCCAGCAGTTACGACAGTTGCTCCTACGAGCAGTACTTC.

The chain joins TRBV7-3 to TRBJ2-5; tentatively, D is TRBD2 (5 bases). With 8 bases removed from V and 5 bases from J, the gap between germline ends came to 15 bases. The CDR3 has 13 amino acids. CDR1 is SGHTA and CDR2 is FQGTGA in the germline V gene. The CDR3 DNA reads as TGTGCCAGCTCTCTGGTTACGGGGGAGACCCAGTACTTC. The encoded protein is CASSLVTGETQYF.

V is TRBV5-1 and J is TRBJ2-3; TRBD1 matches at 12 bases. The CDR3 is made up of 15 amino acids. Germline V CDR1 and CDR2: SGHRS, YFSETQ. After removal of 2 bases from V and 5 bases from J, the junction contained 3 bases not matched to a gene. CDR3 loop: CASSFGDRGLDTQYF. The CDR3 nucleotides are TGCGCCAGCAGCTTTGGGGACAGGGGGCTAGATACGCAGTATTTT. Together with reference TRBV5-1 and TRBJ2-3, the CDR3 gives the full variable domain: KAGVTQTPRYLIKTRGQQVTLSCSPISGHRSVSWYQQTPGQGLQFLFEYFSETQRNKGNFPGRFSGRQFSNSRSEMNVSTLELGDSALYLCASSFGDRGLDTQYFGPGTRLTVL.

Notes on this clonotype: At one end, the junction sequence differs from germline, possibly due to a read error. The chain has TRBV7-7 and TRBJ2-3, with D tentatively TRBD1 (5 bases). Germline CDR1 and CDR2: SSHAT and FNYEAQ (reference sequence). The CDR3 length is 14 residues. The CDR3 sequence is CASSSGHRADTQYF. For the CDR3, the DNA is TGTGCTAGCAGCTCAGGACACCGCGCAGATACGCAGTATTTT.

The chain carries TRBV19 and TRBJ2-1, with TRBD1 matching over 10 bases. The CDR3 sequence is 17 residues long. The trim removed 4 bases at V and 5 bases at J, leaving 11 bases unmatched. CDR1 and CDR2 from the germline V gene are LNHDA and SQIVND (reference sequence). The chain's CDR3 is CASSRGQGFNAHNEQFF. In nucleotides, the CDR3 is TGTGCCAGTAGTAGGGGACAGGGGTTTAATGCGCACAATGAGCAGTTCTTC.

This clonotype has just a few counts. The V call is TRBV18, the J call TRBJ2-7; maybe TRBD1 (5 bases). The V gene lost 1 base and the J gene lost 1 base, with 8 bases spanning the gap. Germline V gene data show CDR1 as KGHSH and CDR2 as LQKENI. This CDR3 is built from 14 residues. The chain's CDR3 is CASSPLPGSYEQYF. Here the CDR3 DNA reads TGTGCCAGCTCACCACTTCCAGGGTCCTACGAGCAGTACTTC.

The chain has TRBV24-1 and TRBJ2-1; no clear D gene. Trimming shortened V by 4 bases and J by 10 bases, and 13 bases separated the two germline ends. The length of the CDR3 is 13 residues. Germline CDR1 is KGHDR and CDR2 is SFDVKD. Written as DNA, the CDR3 is TGTGCCACCAGTGACCTCGGACCGGCAGAGCAGTTCTTC. It specifies CATSDLGPAEQFF.

Only a few counts were recorded for this clonotype. The chain combines TRBV7-2 with TRBJ1-4; D gene ambiguous. The CDR3 has 13 residues. The germline V gene has CDR1 SGHTA and CDR2 FQGNSA. Between the trimmed V and J ends, which lost 1 base and 7 bases, there was a span of 7 bases. The CDR3 nucleotides are TGTGCCAGCAGCTTAGTTACTCGTGAAAAACTGTTTTTT. Protein sequence: CASSLVTREKLFF.

This clonotype was detected a few times. Written as DNA, the CDR3 is TGCAGCGTTGAGGGCAGGGTGCTGGAGACCCAGTACTTC. This sequence encodes CSVEGRVLETQYF. The chain has TRBV29-1 and TRBJ2-5; D might be TRBD1 (5 bases). This CDR3 region has 13 residues. Germline CDR1 reads SQVTM; CDR2 reads ANQGSEA. The V and J ends lost 3 bases and 5 bases respectively, with 13 bases between them.

This clonotype was counted a few times. CDR3 bases: TGTGCCAGCAGCCAGGAGACTGGAAACACCATATATTTT. Its translation: CASSQETGNTIYF. The chain carries TRBV7-3 and TRBJ1-3; D is unclear. CDR1 and CDR2 from the germline V gene are SGHTA and FQGTGA. The CDR3 length is 13 residues. The V and J ends lost 5 bases and 2 bases respectively, with 7 bases between them.

V usage is TRBV10-3 and J usage is TRBJ2-1; a weak D match, TRBD1 (6 bases). The CDR3 totals 11 residues. V lost 7 bases and J lost 8, with 9 bases in between. The germline V gene has CDR1 ENHRY and CDR2 SYGVKD. In nucleotides, the CDR3 is TGTGCCATCACACAGGGTTATGAGCAGTTCTTC. It is translated as CAITQGYEQFF.

The rearrangement links TRBV7-9 to TRBJ2-2; 10 bases align to TRBD2. The germline V gene encodes CDR1 SEHNR and CDR2 FQNEAQ (reference sequence). J gave up 5 bases and V 0 bases, and 9 bases lay outside the gene matches. CDR3 length equals 18 residues. This chain's CDR3 is CASSLAPSGSPGTGELFF. CDR3 nucleotides: TGTGCCAGCAGCTTAGCGCCTAGCGGGAGCCCAGGAACCGGGGAGCTGTTTTTT.

The rearrangement links TRBV6-5 to TRBJ1-2; D unresolved. The CDR3 contains 13 residues. The V end lost 4 bases, the J end lost 4 bases, and 10 bases lay between the germline ends. Germline CDR1 and CDR2: MNHEY and SVGAGI. CDR3 residues: CASSSGVPYGYTF. The CDR3 nucleotides are TGTGCCAGCAGTTCCGGAGTGCCCTATGGCTACACCTTC.

This rearrangement joins TRBV6-6 to TRBJ2-1; 10 bases line up with TRBD2. The CDR3 has 16 amino acids. The germline CDR1 and CDR2 sequences are MNHNY and SVGAGI (reference sequence). V was clipped by 6 bases and J by 6 bases; unmatched bases: 11. CDR3 sequence: CASSASLAGAFNEQFF. CDR3 sequence (DNA): TGTGCCAGCAGCGCAAGTCTAGCGGGGGCGTTCAATGAGCAGTTCTTC.

This clonotype turned up a few times. J is TRBJ2-1 and V is TRBV7-6; the match to TRBD2 covers 10 bases. There are 16 residues in the CDR3. The V gene end was trimmed by 3 bases and the J gene end by 7 bases; junction bases not matched to a gene: 9. The germline V gene has CDR1 SGHVS and CDR2 FNYEAQ. The CDR3 region has the DNA TGTGCCAGCAGCTTGAAGCCTAGCGGGAGTAAAAATGAGCAGTTCTTC. This gives the protein CASSLKPSGSKNEQFF.

V and J are TRBV29-1 and TRBJ1-6, with D maybe TRBD1 (5 bases). The CDR3 runs 13 residues. With 5 bases removed from V and 3 bases from J, the gap between germline ends came to 8 bases. The germline V gene has CDR1 SQVTM and CDR2 ANQGSEA. The DNA for the CDR3 is TGCAGCGTTAGCCAGGGCTATAATTCACCCCTCCACTTT. Amino acid sequence: CSVSQGYNSPLHF.

V gene TRBV24-1 combines with J gene TRBJ2-2, with D tentatively TRBD1 or TRBD2 (5 bases each). Between the trimmed V and J ends, which lost 5 bases and 6 bases, there was a span of 6 bases. The CDR3 loop spans 12 amino acids. Germline values: CDR1 KGHDR, CDR2 SFDVKD. The CDR3 nucleotides are TGTGCCACCAGTGTGGGGGCCGGGGAGCTGTTTTTT. Translating it yields CATSVGAGELFF.